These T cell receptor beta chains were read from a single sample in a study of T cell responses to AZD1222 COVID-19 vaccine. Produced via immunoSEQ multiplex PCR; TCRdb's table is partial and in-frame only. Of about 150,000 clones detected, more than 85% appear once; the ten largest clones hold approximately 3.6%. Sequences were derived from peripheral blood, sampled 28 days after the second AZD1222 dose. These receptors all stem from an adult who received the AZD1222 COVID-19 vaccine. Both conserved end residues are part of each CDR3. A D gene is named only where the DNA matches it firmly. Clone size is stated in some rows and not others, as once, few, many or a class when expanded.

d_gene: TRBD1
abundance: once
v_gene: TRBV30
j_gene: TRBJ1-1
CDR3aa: CAWSVRQGTEAFF
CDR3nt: TGTGCCTGGAGTGTACGACAGGGTACTGAAGCTTTCTTT

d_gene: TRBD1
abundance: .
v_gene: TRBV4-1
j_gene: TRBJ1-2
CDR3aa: CASSQNDRGAGYTF
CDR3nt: TGCGCCAGCAGCCAGAACGACAGGGGTGCTGGCTACACCTTC

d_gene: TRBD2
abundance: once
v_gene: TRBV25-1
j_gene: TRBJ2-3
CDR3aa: CASSPTRREAGTDTQYF
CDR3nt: TGTGCCAGCAGCCCAACGAGGCGGGAGGCGGGGACAGATACGCAGTATTTT

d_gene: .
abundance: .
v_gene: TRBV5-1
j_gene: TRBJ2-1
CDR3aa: CASSTQTPAIEQFF
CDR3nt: TGCGCCAGCAGCACACAGACTCCAGCGATTGAGCAGTTCTTC

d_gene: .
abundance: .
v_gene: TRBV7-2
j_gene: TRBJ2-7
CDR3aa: CASSFQDSYEQYF
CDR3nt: TGTGCCAGCAGCTTCCAGGACTCCTACGAGCAGTACTTC

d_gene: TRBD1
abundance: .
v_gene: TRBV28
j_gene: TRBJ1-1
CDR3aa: CASSWTGGTEAFF
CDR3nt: TGTGCCAGCAGTTGGACAGGGGGGACTGAAGCTTTCTTT

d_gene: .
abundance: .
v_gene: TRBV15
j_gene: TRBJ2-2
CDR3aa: CATRRDTGELFF
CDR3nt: TGTGCCACCAGGCGGGACACCGGGGAGCTGTTTTTT

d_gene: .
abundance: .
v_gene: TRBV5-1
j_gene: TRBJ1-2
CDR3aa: CASSREGPDGYTF
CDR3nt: TGCGCCAGCAGCCGGGAAGGGCCGGATGGCTACACCTTC

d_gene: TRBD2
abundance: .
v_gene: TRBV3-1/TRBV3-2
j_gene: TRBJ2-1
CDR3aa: CASSHGRVAGVVDEQFF
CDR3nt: TGTGCCAGCAGCCACGGTAGAGTAGCGGGGGTGGTCGATGAGCAGTTCTTC

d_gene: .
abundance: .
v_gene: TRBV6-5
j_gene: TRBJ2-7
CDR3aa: CASSYDLVNHEQYF
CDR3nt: TGTGCCAGCAGTTATGACCTGGTGAACCACGAGCAGTACTTC

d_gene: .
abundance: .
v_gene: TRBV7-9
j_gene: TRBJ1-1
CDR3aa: CASSPAARSNTEAFF
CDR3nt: TGTGCCAGCAGCCCAGCCGCGAGGTCGAACACTGAAGCTTTCTTT

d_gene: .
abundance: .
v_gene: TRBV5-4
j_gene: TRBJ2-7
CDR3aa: CASSLQEGYEQYF
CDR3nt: TGTGCCAGCAGCTTGCAGGAAGGGTACGAGCAGTACTTC

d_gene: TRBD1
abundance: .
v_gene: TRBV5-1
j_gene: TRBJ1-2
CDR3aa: CASSLAVAGTGGGYTF
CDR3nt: TGCGCCAGCAGCTTGGCCGTCGCAGGGACAGGGGGCGGCTACACCTTC

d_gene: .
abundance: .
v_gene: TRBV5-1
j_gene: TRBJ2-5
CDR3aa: CASSLGAGLQETQYF
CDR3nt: TGCGCCAGCAGCTTGGGGGCGGGACTCCAAGAGACCCAGTACTTC

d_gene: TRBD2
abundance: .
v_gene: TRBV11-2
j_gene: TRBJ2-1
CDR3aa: CASSLDASGTYNEQFF
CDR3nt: TGTGCCAGCAGCTTAGATGCTAGCGGGACTTACAATGAGCAGTTCTTC

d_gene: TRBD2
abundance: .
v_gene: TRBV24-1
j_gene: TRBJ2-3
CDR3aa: CATMGLAGTDTQYF
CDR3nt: TGTGCCACCATGGGACTAGCGGGCACAGATACGCAGTATTTT

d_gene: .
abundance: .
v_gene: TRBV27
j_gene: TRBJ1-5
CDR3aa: CASSLFRHSNQPQHF
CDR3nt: TGTGCCAGCAGTTTATTCCGACATAGCAATCAGCCCCAGCATTTT

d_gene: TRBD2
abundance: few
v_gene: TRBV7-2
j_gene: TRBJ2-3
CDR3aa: CASSMGTSSVDTQYF
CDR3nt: TGTGCCAGCAGCATGGGGACTAGCTCCGTTGATACGCAGTATTTT

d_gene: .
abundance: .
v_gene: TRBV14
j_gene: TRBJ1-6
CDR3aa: CASSQVRSRRGNSPLHF
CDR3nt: TGTGCCAGCAGCCAAGTAAGGTCTAGACGAGGGAATTCACCCCTCCACTTT

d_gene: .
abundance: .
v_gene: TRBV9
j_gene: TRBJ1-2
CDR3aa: CASSPRTGRLYGYTF
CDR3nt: TGTGCCAGCAGCCCAAGAACTGGCAGGCTCTATGGCTACACCTTC

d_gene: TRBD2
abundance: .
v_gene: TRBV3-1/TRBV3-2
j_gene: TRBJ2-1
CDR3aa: CASSQVLAGARNEQFF
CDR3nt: TGTGCCAGCAGCCAAGTACTAGCGGGAGCACGCAATGAGCAGTTCTTC

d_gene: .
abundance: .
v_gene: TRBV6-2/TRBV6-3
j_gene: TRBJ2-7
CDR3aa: CASSYEGAGSYEQYF
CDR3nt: TGTGCCAGCAGTTACGAGGGGGCCGGGAGCTACGAGCAGTACTTC

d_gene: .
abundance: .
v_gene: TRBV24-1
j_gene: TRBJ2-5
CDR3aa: CATSGRVQETQYF
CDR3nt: TGTGCCACCAGTGGCAGGGTCCAAGAGACCCAGTACTTC

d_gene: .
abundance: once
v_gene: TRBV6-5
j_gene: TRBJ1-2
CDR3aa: CASSLNGYGYTF
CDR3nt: TGTGCCAGCAGCTTAAATGGCTATGGCTACACCTTC

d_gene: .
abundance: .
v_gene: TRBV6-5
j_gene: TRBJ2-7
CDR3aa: CASSTGDEQYF
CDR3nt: TGTGCCAGCAGTACAGGAGACGAGCAGTACTTC

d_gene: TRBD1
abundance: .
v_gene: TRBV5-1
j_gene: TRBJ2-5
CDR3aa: CASSFLDRGLGETQYF
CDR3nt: TGCGCCAGCAGCTTCTTGGACAGGGGATTAGGAGAGACCCAGTACTTC

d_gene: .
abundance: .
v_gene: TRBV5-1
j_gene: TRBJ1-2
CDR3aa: CASSAERRNYGYTF
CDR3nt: TGCGCCAGCAGCGCGGAAAGGCGGAACTATGGCTACACCTTC

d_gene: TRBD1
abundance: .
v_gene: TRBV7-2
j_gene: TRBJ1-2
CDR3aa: CASSWGQWDYGYTF
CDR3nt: TGTGCCAGCAGCTGGGGACAGTGGGACTATGGCTACACCTTC

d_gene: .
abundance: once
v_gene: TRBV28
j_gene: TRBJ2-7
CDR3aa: CASTRGRENEQYF
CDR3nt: TGTGCCAGCACCCGAGGCAGGGAAAACGAGCAGTACTTC

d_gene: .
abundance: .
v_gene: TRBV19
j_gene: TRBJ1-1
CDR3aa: CASSIYRKNTEAFF
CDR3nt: TGTGCCAGTAGTATTTACAGAAAGAACACTGAAGCTTTCTTT

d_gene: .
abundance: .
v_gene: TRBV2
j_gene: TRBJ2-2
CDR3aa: CASTGQGRSGELFF
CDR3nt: TGTGCCAGCACGGGGCAGGGAAGGTCCGGGGAGCTGTTTTTT

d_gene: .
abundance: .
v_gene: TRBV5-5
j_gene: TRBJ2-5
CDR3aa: CASRGLGRFTQETQYF
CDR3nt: TGTGCCAGCAGGGGGTTGGGGCGGTTCACCCAAGAGACCCAGTACTTC

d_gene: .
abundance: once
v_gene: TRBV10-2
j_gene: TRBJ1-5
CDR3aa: CASSEGGQPQHF
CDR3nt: TGCGCCAGCAGTGAGGGGGGACAGCCCCAGCATTTT

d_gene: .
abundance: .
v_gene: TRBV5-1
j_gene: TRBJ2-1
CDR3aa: CASSLTAGEQFF
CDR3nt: TGCGCCAGCAGCTTGACAGCGGGCGAGCAGTTCTTC

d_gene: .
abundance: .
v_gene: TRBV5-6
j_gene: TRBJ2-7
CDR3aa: CASSLTGTPAYEQYF
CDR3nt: TGTGCCAGCAGCCTCACCGGGACACCGGCCTACGAGCAGTACTTC

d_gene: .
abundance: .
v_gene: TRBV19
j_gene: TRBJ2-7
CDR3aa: CASRGEGYSYEQYF
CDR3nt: TGTGCCAGTCGGGGTGAAGGGTATTCCTACGAGCAGTACTTC

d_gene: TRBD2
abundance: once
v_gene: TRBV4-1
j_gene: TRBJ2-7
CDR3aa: CASSPSSPLTGLAGVGLREQYF
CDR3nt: TGCGCCAGCAGCCCCTCCTCGCCCCTTACGGGACTAGCGGGAGTGGGGCTCCGGGAGCAGTACTTC

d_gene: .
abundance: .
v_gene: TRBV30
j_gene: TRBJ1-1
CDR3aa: CAWSSLRGGDTEAFF
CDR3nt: TGTGCCTGGAGTTCCCTCAGAGGTGGGGACACTGAAGCTTTCTTT

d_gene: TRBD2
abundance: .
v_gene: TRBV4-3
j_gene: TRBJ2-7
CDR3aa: CASSQATSGVAYEQYF
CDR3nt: TGCGCCAGCAGCCAGGCGACTAGCGGGGTTGCCTACGAGCAGTACTTC

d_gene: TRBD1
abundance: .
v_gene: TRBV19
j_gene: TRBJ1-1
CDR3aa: CASRTGGLNTEAFF
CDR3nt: TGTGCCAGTAGGACAGGGGGCTTGAACACTGAAGCTTTCTTT

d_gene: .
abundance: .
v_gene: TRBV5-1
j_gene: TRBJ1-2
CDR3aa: CASSSGGAGDSYGYTF
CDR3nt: TGCGCCAGCAGCTCTGGCGGGGCAGGGGATAGCTATGGCTACACCTTC

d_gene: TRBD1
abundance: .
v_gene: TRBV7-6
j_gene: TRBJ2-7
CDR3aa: CASSPTGQGKLEQYF
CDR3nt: TGTGCCAGCAGTCCTACCGGACAGGGAAAACTCGAGCAGTACTTC

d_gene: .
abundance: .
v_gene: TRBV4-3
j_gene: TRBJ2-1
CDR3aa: CASSQDWRLGDEQFF
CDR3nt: TGCGCCAGCAGCCAAGATTGGCGGCTGGGGGATGAGCAGTTCTTC

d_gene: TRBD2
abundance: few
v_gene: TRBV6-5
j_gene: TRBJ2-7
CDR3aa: CASSPSAGTTYEQYF
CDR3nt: TGTGCCAGCAGTCCCTCAGCGGGAACGACCTACGAGCAGTACTTC

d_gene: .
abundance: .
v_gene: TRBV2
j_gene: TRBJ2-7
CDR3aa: CASSDGGQLSYEQYF
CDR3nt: TGTGCCAGCAGTGATGGCGGACAGCTATCCTACGAGCAGTACTTC

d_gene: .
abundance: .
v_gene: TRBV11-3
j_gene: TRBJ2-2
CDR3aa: CASSLSVTGELFF
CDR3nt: TGTGCCAGCAGCTTAAGCGTGACCGGGGAGCTGTTTTTT

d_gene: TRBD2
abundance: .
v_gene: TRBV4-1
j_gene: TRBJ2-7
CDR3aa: CASSLTSGSVVYEQYF
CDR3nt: TGCGCCAGCAGCCTGACTAGCGGGAGTGTCGTATACGAGCAGTACTTC

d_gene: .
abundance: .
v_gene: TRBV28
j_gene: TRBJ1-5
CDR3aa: CASRLHLDGSNQPQHF
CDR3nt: TGTGCCAGCAGGTTACACCTAGACGGGAGCAATCAGCCCCAGCATTTT

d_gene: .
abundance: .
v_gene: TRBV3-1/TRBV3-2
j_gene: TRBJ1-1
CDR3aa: CASSRTENTEAFF
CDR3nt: TGTGCCAGCAGCCGGACAGAGAACACTGAAGCTTTCTTT

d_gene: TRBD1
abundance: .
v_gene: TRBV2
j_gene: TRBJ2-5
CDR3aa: CASSGTGGNRQETQYF
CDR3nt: TGTGCCAGCAGTGGGACAGGGGGCAACCGACAAGAGACCCAGTACTTC

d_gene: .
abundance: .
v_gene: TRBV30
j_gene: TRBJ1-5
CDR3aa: CAAEGSSNQPQHF
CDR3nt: TGTGCCGCCGAGGGCAGTAGCAATCAGCCCCAGCATTTT

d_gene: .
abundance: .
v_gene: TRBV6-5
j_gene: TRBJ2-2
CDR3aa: CASRRSGGDTGELFF
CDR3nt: TGTGCCAGCAGGCGTAGCGGAGGAGACACCGGGGAGCTGTTTTTT

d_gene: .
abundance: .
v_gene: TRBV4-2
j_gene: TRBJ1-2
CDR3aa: CASSQVQEVTYGYTF
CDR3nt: TGTGCCAGCAGCCAAGTACAGGAGGTGACTTATGGCTACACCTTC

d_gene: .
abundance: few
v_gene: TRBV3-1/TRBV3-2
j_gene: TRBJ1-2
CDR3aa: CASSQAPEAGYTF
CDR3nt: TGTGCCAGCAGCCAAGCCCCGGAGGCGGGCTACACCTTC

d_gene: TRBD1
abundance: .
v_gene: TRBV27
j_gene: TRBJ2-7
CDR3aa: CASSRTTGADEQYF
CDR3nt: TGTGCCAGCAGTCGGACGACAGGGGCGGACGAGCAGTACTTC

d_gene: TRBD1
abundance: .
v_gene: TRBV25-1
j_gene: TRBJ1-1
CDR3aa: CASSEGQGVGAFF
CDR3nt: TGTGCCAGCAGTGAGGGACAGGGAGTTGGAGCTTTCTTT

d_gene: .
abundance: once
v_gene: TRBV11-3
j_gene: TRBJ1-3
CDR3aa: CASSKRGNSGNTIYF
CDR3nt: TGTGCCAGCAGCAAGAGGGGGAACTCTGGAAACACCATATATTTT

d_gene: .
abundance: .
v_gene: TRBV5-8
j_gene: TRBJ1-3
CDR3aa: CASSLGSSGNTIYF
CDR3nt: TGTGCCAGCAGCTTGGGCAGCTCTGGAAACACCATATATTTT

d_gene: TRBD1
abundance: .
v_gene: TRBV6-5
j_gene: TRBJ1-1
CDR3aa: CASSYGTDLNTEAFF
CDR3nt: TGTGCCAGCAGTTACGGGACAGACTTGAACACTGAAGCTTTCTTT